A single sample gave rise to the 30 T cell receptor beta chains below, sequenced in a study of cytomegalovirus exposure and HLA in healthy donors. PCR involved 60 Vbeta and 13 Jbeta primers. Libraries were prepared by immunoSEQ multiplex PCR; TCRdb keeps only in-frame clonotypes and omits some of them. This table holds 150,000 to 200,000 clones, 60% to 85% found once. What was sequenced was PBMCs. The receptors shown here come from a female donor in good health and CMV-seronegative.

The chain joins TRBV4-3 to TRBJ1-2; possibly TRBD1 for D (5 bases). V was shortened by 0 bases and J by 0 bases, with 8 bases between the two germline ends. The CDR3 has 15 amino acids. Germline CDR1 reads LGHNA; CDR2 reads YSLEER. In DNA form, the CDR3 reads TGCGCCAGCAGCCAAGAGGCAGGGCCTAACTATGGCTACACCTTC. Residues: CASSQEAGPNYGYTF.

Only a few counts were recorded for this clone. The rearrangement uses TRBV4-2 and TRBJ2-5, with TRBD2 identical over 8 bases. This CDR3 contains 18 residues. The V segment lost 0 bases and the J segment 2 bases; nucleotides outside the gene matches: 11. Germline-derived CDR1 and CDR2 are LGHNA and YNFKEQ. DNA for the CDR3: TGTGCCAGCAGCCAAGATGGAACTGGCGGGGGGCTTCAAGAGACCCAGTACTTC. This gives the protein CASSQDGTGGGLQETQYF.

This clone was found a few times. This rearrangement joins TRBV12-5 to TRBJ1-2; unclear D gene. V was pared by 6 bases and J by 10 bases, with 18 bases between. CDR3 length: 13 residues. Germline CDR1 is LGHNT and CDR2 is FRNRAP. The CDR3 sequence: CASGLPGIGSYTF. DNA of the CDR3: TGTGCTAGTGGCTTACCCGGGATAGGGTCCTACACCTTC.

This chain uses TRBV11-3 with TRBJ2-1, with a tentative D call TRBD1 (5 bases). V lost 2 bases to trimming and J lost 9 bases, with 5 bases between them. Germline V gene lookup returns CDR1 SGHNT and CDR2 YENEEA. This CDR3 has 11 amino acids. The CDR3 sequence is CASSLQGEQFF. CDR3 sequence (DNA): TGTGCCAGCAGCTTACAGGGTGAGCAGTTCTTC.

The rearrangement joins TRBV5-6 to TRBJ2-2, with no clear D. Germline V gives CDR1 SGHDT, CDR2 YYEEEE. This CDR3 is built from 12 residues. Deletions cut 1 base from V and 8 bases from J, with 6 bases between. The CDR3 sequence: CASSLISGELFF. Written as DNA, the CDR3 is TGTGCCAGCAGCTTGATTAGTGGGGAGCTGTTTTTT.

This chain connects TRBV27 to TRBJ2-2; tentatively, D is TRBD2 (6 bases). This CDR3 comprises 15 residues. CDR1 MNHEY and CDR2 SMNVEV come from the germline V gene (reference sequence). Trimming took 5 bases from V and 1 from J, leaving 11 bases between them. The DNA of the CDR3 is TGTGCCAGCAGTGGGGGAGGCCTGAACACCGGGGAGCTGTTTTTT. Amino acid sequence: CASSGGGLNTGELFF.

The V gene is TRBV15, the J gene TRBJ1-1; D is ambiguous. V dropped 1 base and J dropped 0 bases, with 3 bases sitting between them. This CDR3 is 13 amino acids long. Per germline, CDR1 LNHNV and CDR2 YYDKDF (reference sequence). The CDR3 DNA is TGTGCCACCAGCAGAGGGCTGAACACTGAAGCTTTCTTT. It yields the protein CATSRGLNTEAFF.

This clone was counted between two and nine times. This chain connects TRBV30 to TRBJ1-1; 7 nucleotides align to TRBD1. The germline CDR1 and CDR2 sequences are GTSNPN and SVGIG (reference sequence). The CDR3 consists of 14 residues. Germline trimming cut 4 bases from V and 1 base from J; bases unmatched to any gene: 6. CDR3 region: CAWTTGTANTEAFF. Written as DNA, the CDR3 is TGTGCCTGGACCACCGGGACAGCGAACACTGAAGCTTTCTTT.

The V call is TRBV6-4, the J call TRBJ1-1; tentatively, D is TRBD1 (5 bases). Germline values: CDR1 MRHNA, CDR2 SNTAGT. This CDR3 is built from 14 residues. V was pared by 9 bases and J by 1 base, with 15 bases between. The CDR3 nucleotides are TGTGCCAGTAAACCGAGCCAGGGGAACACTGAAGCTTTCTTT. Translated, it gives CASKPSQGNTEAFF.

This clone has more than one count but fewer than ten. The chain recombines TRBV29-1 with TRBJ2-1, with 8 bases aligning to TRBD1. Looked up from germline, CDR1 is SQVTM and CDR2 is ANQGSEA. V dropped 3 bases and J dropped 5; count of bases not matched to a gene: 9. This CDR3 is 15 amino acids long. CDR3 protein: CSVEGRRGLDNEQFF. CDR3 DNA sequence: TGCAGCGTTGAGGGGCGCAGGGGGCTGGACAATGAGCAGTTCTTC.

The chain recombines TRBV4-2 with TRBJ2-1, with TRBD2 identical over 8 bases. CDR1 is LGHNA and CDR2 is YNFKEQ in the germline V gene. The CDR3 covers 15 residues. Losses at the gene ends were 0 bases for V and 3 bases for J; bases not matched to a gene: 1. CDR3 bases: TGTGCCAGCAGCCAAGAGAGCGGGAGCTACAATGAGCAGTTCTTC. Amino acid sequence: CASSQESGSYNEQFF.

CDR3 DNA: TGTGCCAGCAGTTTAAGCCCCATAGGAGGGTATGGCTACACCTTC. It yields the protein CASSLSPIGGYGYTF. The V gene is TRBV27, the J gene TRBJ1-2; D is ambiguous. Trimming shortened V by 2 bases and J by 5 bases, and 15 bases separated the two germline ends. Germline CDR1 and CDR2: MNHEY and SMNVEV (reference sequence). This CDR3 region has 15 residues.

V usage is TRBV7-6 and J usage is TRBJ1-3, with D maybe TRBD1 (5 bases). The germline V gene encodes CDR1 SGHVS and CDR2 FNYEAQ. CDR3 length: 14 residues. Trimming took off 8 bases at V and 0 bases at J, with 11 bases between the two ends. As DNA, the CDR3 is TGTGCCAGCGGGGCAGAGAGCTCTGGAAACACCATATATTTT. Protein: CASGAESSGNTIYF.

This sequence joins TRBV6-6 and TRBJ2-3; 10 bases match TRBD1. Germline V gene lookup returns CDR1 MNHNY and CDR2 SVGAGI (reference sequence). V lost 2 bases and J lost 4; bases outside the gene matches: 0. The CDR3 totals 14 residues. The CDR3 region has the DNA TGTGCCAGCAGTTACGGACAGGGGGCAGATACGCAGTATTTT. Translation gives CASSYGQGADTQYF.

This clone occurred a few times. The chain employs TRBV18 and TRBJ2-1, with 8 bases matching TRBD1. The CDR3 is 14 residues long. The germline V gene has CDR1 KGHSH and CDR2 LQKENI. The J segment lost 6 bases and the V segment lost 6 bases, leaving 7 bases of the junction unmatched. The CDR3 protein is CASSPGQEFNEQFF. The CDR3 bases are TGTGCCAGCTCTCCGGGACAGGAATTCAATGAGCAGTTCTTC.

This sequence joins TRBV7-6 and TRBJ2-5, with 8 positions matching TRBD1. Germline CDR1 is SGHVS and CDR2 is FNYEAQ. There are 14 residues in the CDR3. V lost 6 bases and J lost 5; bases outside the gene matches: 8. CDR3 nucleotide sequence: TGTGCCAGCAGTTCGGCAGGGGGCGGGGAGACCCAGTACTTC. Protein product: CASSSAGGGETQYF. Together with reference TRBV7-6 and TRBJ2-5, the CDR3 gives the full variable domain: GAGVSQSPRYKVTKRGQDVALRCDPISGHVSLYWYRQALGQGPEFLTYFNYEAQQDKSGLPNDRFSAERPEGSISTLTIQRTEQRDSAMYRCASSSAGGGETQYFGPGTRLLVL.

The V gene is TRBV28, the J gene TRBJ2-5, with 7 bases fitting TRBD1. Germline-derived CDR1 and CDR2 are MDHEN and SYDVKM. The CDR3 contains 14 residues. Trimming took 6 bases from V and 10 from J; bases not matched to a gene: 14. The CDR3 is CASRSGQFHGGQYF. Here the CDR3 DNA reads TGTGCCAGCAGGTCGGGACAGTTCCACGGAGGCCAGTACTTC.

The chain is built from TRBV30 and TRBJ1-5, with TRBD1 identical over 8 bases. Per germline, CDR1 GTSNPN and CDR2 SVGIG (reference sequence). The V and J ends lost 4 bases and 6 bases, in that order; junction bases with no gene match: 8. This CDR3 is built from 14 residues. CDR3 residues: CAWTSGTGGQPQHF. CDR3 nucleotides: TGTGCCTGGACCTCCGGGACAGGCGGTCAGCCCCAGCATTTT.

The rearrangement joins TRBV27 to TRBJ2-3, with 8 bases aligning to TRBD2. Trimming took 5 bases from V and 3 from J; bases not matched to a gene: 10. The CDR3 has 16 amino acids. Germline CDR1 and CDR2: MNHEY and SMNVEV (reference sequence). This CDR3 is CASSSRGGGRTDTQYF. In nucleotides, the CDR3 is TGTGCCAGCAGTAGCCGGGGGGGCGGGAGGACAGATACGCAGTATTTT.

The CDR3 DNA sequence: TGTGCCAGCAGCTTGGGACAGGGTTCCCCCTACGAGCAGTACTTC. This codes for CASSLGQGSPYEQYF. This chain joins TRBV7-2 and TRBJ2-7; 9 nucleotides agree with TRBD1. After removal of 3 bases from V and 2 bases from J, the junction contained 5 bases not matched to a gene. Germline CDR1 and CDR2: SGHTA and FQGNSA. This CDR3 has 15 amino acids.

The genes are TRBV5-6 and TRBJ2-1, with TRBD2 matching over 9 bases. This CDR3 region has 18 residues. From germline, CDR1 is SGHDT and CDR2 YYEEEE. V lost 2 bases and J lost 0; bases outside the gene matches: 9. The DNA for the CDR3 is TGTGCCAGCAGCTTAGGTCGCGGGGGGGGACTCTCCTACAATGAGCAGTTCTTC. It specifies CASSLGRGGGLSYNEQFF.

The V gene is TRBV27, the J gene TRBJ2-7, with TRBD2 matching 11 bases. The CDR3 is 15 residues long. CDR1 is MNHEY, CDR2 SMNVEV, per germline (reference sequence). The junction had 9 bases not matched to a gene; V was cut back by 4 bases and J by 7 bases. CDR3 DNA sequence: TGTGCCAGCAGTTCCAACCTAGCGGGAGGAGGAGAGCAGTACTTC. Protein sequence: CASSSNLAGGGEQYF.

The rearrangement links TRBV5-1 to TRBJ2-3; TRBD2 matches at 11 bases. The CDR3 is made up of 16 amino acids. V lost 2 bases to trimming and J lost 2 bases; unmatched junction nucleotides: 4. Germline values: CDR1 SGHRS, CDR2 YFSETQ. The DNA for the CDR3 is TGCGCCAGCAGCTTAAGACTAGCGGGGCTCACAGATACGCAGTATTTT. It yields the protein CASSLRLAGLTDTQYF.

V usage is TRBV4-3 and J usage is TRBJ2-2, with TRBD1 matching over 7 bases. The junction had 5 bases not matched to a gene; V was cut back by 0 bases and J by 1 base. CDR1 and CDR2 from the germline V gene are LGHNA and YSLEER. This CDR3 comprises 17 residues. The CDR3 sequence: CASSQDVRTGNTGELFF. The CDR3 region has the DNA TGCGCCAGCAGCCAAGATGTCCGGACAGGGAACACCGGGGAGCTGTTTTTT.

The chain combines TRBV4-2 with TRBJ1-6; 8 nucleotides align to TRBD1. Germline values: CDR1 LGHNA, CDR2 YNFKEQ. The CDR3 spans 15 residues. V trimming: 0 bases; J trimming: 9 bases; junction bases outside the gene matches: 4. The chain's CDR3 is CASSQDGRGLSPLHF. The CDR3 DNA follows: TGTGCCAGCAGCCAAGATGGCAGGGGGCTTTCACCCCTCCACTTT.

The gene calls are TRBV7-2 and TRBJ1-1; D is unresolved. The V gene's germline CDR1 is SGHTA and CDR2 FQGNSA. V lost 5 bases and J lost 12, with 16 bases in between. The CDR3 is 12 residues long. The CDR3 loop reads CASSRLEGGSFF. In DNA, the CDR3 is TGTGCCAGCAGCCGATTGGAGGGTGGTTCTTTCTTT.

The rearrangement joins TRBV6-6 to TRBJ1-5; TRBD1 matches at 9 bases. Germline V gene lookup returns CDR1 MNHNY and CDR2 SVGAGI (reference sequence). The CDR3 is 15 amino acids. The J segment lost 5 bases and the V segment lost 4 bases, leaving 6 bases of the junction unmatched. CDR3 coding DNA: TGTGCCAGCAGTTCCGACAGGGGGAGCTATCAGCCCCAGCATTTT. It codes for CASSSDRGSYQPQHF.

The chain carries TRBV6-4 and TRBJ2-5; 10 bases agree with TRBD1. Germline CDR1 and CDR2: MRHNA and SNTAGT. This CDR3 comprises 22 residues. The ends lost 1 base at V and 1 base at J; junction bases unmatched: 21. CDR3 sequence (DNA): TGTGCCAGCAGTGACTATCTACTGGGGACAGGGGCCCAAAGGCGAGCCCAAGAGACCCAGTACTTC. This sequence encodes CASSDYLLGTGAQRRAQETQYF.

The genes are TRBV2 and TRBJ2-1, with 14 positions matching TRBD2. The CDR3 spans 18 residues. Trimming removed 9 bases from V and 1 base from J; junction bases left unmatched: 11. Germline CDR1 reads SNHLY; CDR2 reads FYNNEI. The CDR3 sequence is CASLTSGRAGRSYNEQFF. CDR3 in DNA: TGTGCCAGTCTGACTAGCGGGAGGGCCGGGAGATCCTACAATGAGCAGTTCTTC.

The chain is built from TRBV19 and TRBJ2-4, with D hard to call. This CDR3 is 13 amino acids long. V was clipped by 10 bases and J by 3 bases, with 13 bases between them. CDR1 and CDR2 from the germline V gene are LNHDA and SQIVND (reference sequence). This CDR3 reads CATAAADKNIQYF. CDR3 DNA sequence: TGTGCCACTGCGGCGGCTGACAAAAACATTCAGTACTTC. Using reference TRBV19 and TRBJ2-4 for the parts outside the CDR3, the full variable domain is DGGITQSPKYLFRKEGQNVTLSCEQNLNHDAMYWYRQDPGQGLRLIYYSQIVNDFQKGDIAEGYSVSREKKESFPLTVTSAQKNPTAFYLCATAAADKNIQYFGAGTRLSVL.